These 9 T cell receptor beta chains share one sample of origin, sequenced in a study of blood T cell repertoires in COVID-19. Sequencing used immunoSEQ multiplex PCR; TCRdb keeps in-frame clones, though not all of them. The table includes more than 150,000 clones, about 82% detected once. Sample: peripheral blood. The origin of the receptors is a woman in her thirties with acute or convalescent COVID-19.

The gene calls are TRBV3-1 (or the pseudogene TRBV3-2) and TRBJ1-1; a possible D gene is TRBD1 (5 bases). This CDR3 comprises 14 residues. Trimming took off 2 bases at V and 5 bases at J, with 12 bases between the two ends. The germline CDR1 and CDR2 sequences are LGHDT and YNNKEL (reference sequence). This CDR3 reads CASSQLEGLTEAFF. The CDR3 DNA reads as TGTGCCAGCAGCCAATTGGAGGGGCTTACTGAAGCTTTCTTT.

The rearrangement uses TRBV5-5 and TRBJ1-1; D call uncertain. The germline CDR1 and CDR2 sequences are SGHKS and YYEKEE (reference sequence). The CDR3 contains 13 residues. Trimming left V 2 bases short and J 0 bases short, with 5 bases between. The CDR3, as DNA: TGTGCCAGCAGCTTCGACATGAACACTGAAGCTTTCTTT. Its protein is CASSFDMNTEAFF.

The chain's CDR3 is CASSLIAGGGETQYF. CDR3 sequence (DNA): TGTGCCAGCAGCTTGATAGCGGGGGGCGGGGAGACCCAGTACTTC. The genes are TRBV5-4 and TRBJ2-5; the match to TRBD2 covers 10 bases. In germline, CDR1 is SGHNT, CDR2 YYREEE (reference sequence). The trim removed 1 base at V and 5 bases at J, leaving 5 bases unmatched. The CDR3 is 15 amino acids.

This chain's CDR3 is CASSWIGQGNYGYTF. Here the CDR3 DNA reads TGTGCCAGCAGTTGGATCGGGCAGGGGAACTATGGCTACACCTTC. This chain links TRBV28 with TRBJ1-2; TRBD1 might be the D (6 bases). CDR3 length: 15 amino acids. Germline V gives CDR1 MDHEN, CDR2 SYDVKM. V was trimmed by 4 bases and J by 2 bases, leaving 14 bases between them.

The gene calls are TRBV3-1 (or the pseudogene TRBV3-2) and TRBJ1-3; D remains unclear. CDR1 is LGHDT and CDR2 is YNNKEL in the germline V gene (reference sequence). V lost 4 bases to trimming and J lost 0 bases, with 10 bases between them. The CDR3 spans 15 residues. In DNA form, the CDR3 reads TGTGCCAGCAGCCCAAACCTAAGCTCTGGAAACACCATATATTTT. This translates into CASSPNLSSGNTIYF.

The chain joins TRBV19 to TRBJ2-2, with D unresolved. Looked up from germline, CDR1 is LNHDA and CDR2 is SQIVND (reference sequence). The CDR3 loop spans 15 amino acids. V lost 6 bases to trimming and J lost 6 bases, with 17 bases between them. The CDR3, as DNA: TGTGCCAGTAGACACCCCAGACATATTGCCGGGGAGCTGTTTTTT. It codes for CASRHPRHIAGELFF.

The CDR3 region has the DNA TGTGCCAGCAGCTTACCCGGATCCCACTACGGGGAGCTGTTTTTT. Amino acids: CASSLPGSHYGELFF. This chain joins TRBV7-2 and TRBJ2-2, with D uncertain. Deletions cut 2 bases from V and 7 bases from J, with 14 bases between. This CDR3 region has 15 residues. Germline lookup yields CDR1 SGHTA and CDR2 FQGNSA. Looking up the rest from reference TRBV7-2 and TRBJ2-2 gives the full variable domain: GAGVSQSPSNKVTEKGKDVELRCDPISGHTALYWYRQSLGQGLEFLIYFQGNSAPDKSGLPSDRFSAERTGGSVSTLTIQRTQQEDSAVYLCASSLPGSHYGELFFGEGSRLTVL.

The chain carries TRBV30 and TRBJ1-1; TRBD1 might be the D (6 bases). Looked up from germline, CDR1 is GTSNPN and CDR2 is SVGIG (reference sequence). CDR3 length: 14 residues. Trimming left V 0 bases short and J 3 bases short, with 11 bases between. In DNA, the CDR3 is TGTGCCTGGAGTGTTTCATCAGGGGACACTGAAGCTTTCTTT. This encodes CAWSVSSGDTEAFF.

The rearrangement joins TRBV5-1 to TRBJ2-3; D is possibly TRBD2 (6 bases). Trimming stripped 7 bases from V and 5 bases from J, with 14 bases between. The CDR3 runs to 13 residues. From germline, CDR1 is SGHRS and CDR2 YFSETQ. The CDR3 bases are TGCGCCAGCCGTCCTGGAGGGGTAGATACGCAGTATTTT. Protein sequence: CASRPGGVDTQYF.